The 32 T cell receptor beta chains given below trace back to one sample, sequenced in a study of cytomegalovirus exposure and HLA in healthy donors. Generated by immunoSEQ multiplex PCR, the TCRdb table keeps only in-frame clones and is missing some. This sample carries some 76,000 clones, approximately 93% of them seen once, and the ten largest clones take more than 3%. The sequenced sample consisted of PBMCs. The receptors derive from a woman between 18 and 29 years old in good health and CMV-seropositive.

The V and J genes are TRBV18 and TRBJ2-5; maybe TRBD1 (6 bases). The CDR3 has 16 amino acids. Germline V lookup: CDR1 KGHSH, CDR2 LQKENI. V was trimmed by 6 bases and J by 4 bases, leaving 21 bases between them. CDR3 bases: TGTGCCAGCTCCCCTCGTCAGGCACAGGGAGTAGAGACCCAGTACTTC. This encodes CASSPRQAQGVETQYF.

This clone was seen once. The chain is built from TRBV11-3 and TRBJ2-5; 7 bases fit TRBD1. This CDR3 is built from 15 residues. V dropped 4 bases and J dropped 2; count of bases not matched to a gene: 7. Germline CDR1 reads SGHNT; CDR2 reads YENEEA. The CDR3 protein is CASSSRTGRQETQYF. The CDR3 nucleotides are TGTGCCAGCAGCTCGCGGACAGGTCGGCAAGAGACCCAGTACTTC.

The table lists this clone with a few counts. This chain joins TRBV19 and TRBJ1-1; tentative D call: TRBD1 (5 bases). The CDR3 spans 14 residues. The germline gives CDR1 LNHDA, CDR2 SQIVND (reference sequence). V was shortened by 6 bases and J by 0 bases, with 11 bases between the two germline ends. CDR3 in DNA: TGTGCCAGTAGGACAGTTGACATGAACACTGAAGCTTTCTTT. It codes for CASRTVDMNTEAFF.

This clone was observed once. The chain employs TRBV6-5 and TRBJ2-1, with 10 nucleotides matching TRBD2. Germline loops: CDR1 MNHEY, CDR2 SVGAGI. After removal of 6 bases from V and 0 bases from J, the junction contained 2 bases not matched to a gene. This CDR3 comprises 15 residues. CDR3 DNA sequence: TGTGCCAGCAGCCTAGCGGGAGTCTCCTACAATGAGCAGTTCTTC. Protein sequence: CASSLAGVSYNEQFF.

The V call is TRBV10-2, the J call TRBJ2-3, with 9 bases lining up with TRBD2. Trimming removed 5 bases from V and 1 base from J; junction bases left unmatched: 10. The germline gives CDR1 WSHSY, CDR2 SAAADI. CDR3 length: 17 amino acids. CDR3 sequence (DNA): TGCGCCAGCAGTCGGGGAAGCGGGGGGATGGGCACAGATACGCAGTATTTT. The encoded protein is CASSRGSGGMGTDTQYF.

The chain joins TRBV5-6 to TRBJ2-3; 10 nucleotides line up with TRBD1. J gave up 3 bases and V 4 bases, and 5 bases lay outside the gene matches. This CDR3 is 15 amino acids long. Germline CDR1 SGHDT, CDR2 YYEEEE. The CDR3 protein is CASSPDRGVTDTQYF. The CDR3 region has the DNA TGTGCCAGCAGCCCGGACAGGGGGGTGACAGATACGCAGTATTTT. Variable domain in full (rest from reference TRBV5-6 and TRBJ2-3): DAGVTQSPTHLIKTRGQQVTLRCSPKSGHDTVSWYQQALGQGPQFIFQYYEEEERQRGNFPDRFSGHQFPNYSSELNVNALLLGDSALYLCASSPDRGVTDTQYFGPGTRLTVL.

The chain has TRBV5-1 and TRBJ1-2; D is perhaps TRBD1 (5 bases). Trimming removed 2 bases at V and 0 bases at J, with 17 bases between. The CDR3 contains 17 residues. CDR1 and CDR2 from the germline V gene are SGHRS and YFSETQ. The CDR3 nucleotides are TGCGCCAGCAGCTTCCGTTCAGGGAAGGGAACTAACTATGGCTACACCTTC. This codes for CASSFRSGKGTNYGYTF. Filled out from reference TRBV5-1 and TRBJ1-2, the complete variable domain reads KAGVTQTPRYLIKTRGQQVTLSCSPISGHRSVSWYQQTPGQGLQFLFEYFSETQRNKGNFPGRFSGRQFSNSRSEMNVSTLELGDSALYLCASSFRSGKGTNYGYTFGSGTRLTVV.

This clone was counted a single time. The chain uses TRBV9 and TRBJ2-7, with TRBD1 as a possible D gene (7 bases). Germline lookup yields CDR1 SGDLS and CDR2 YYNGEE. The V end was cut by 4 bases, the J end by 3 bases, with 20 bases between. The CDR3 covers 16 residues. The CDR3, as DNA: TGTGCCAGCAGCCCACTAGGGGGGACAGTGTTCTACGAGCAGTACTTC. It yields the protein CASSPLGGTVFYEQYF.

In nucleotides, the CDR3 is TGTGCCAGCAGCCAAGCCGGGACTAGCGTCGGGTTAGGAGAGACCCAGTACTTC. This encodes CASSQAGTSVGLGETQYF. The chain couples TRBV4-2 to TRBJ2-5; 10 nucleotides align to TRBD2. The J segment lost 4 bases and the V segment lost 1 base, leaving 12 bases of the junction unmatched. This CDR3 has 18 amino acids. Germline-derived CDR1 and CDR2 are LGHNA and YNFKEQ.

This chain links TRBV6-5 with TRBJ2-3; possibly TRBD1 for D (5 bases). V was cut by 6 bases and J by 2 bases, with 15 bases left in between. CDR1 is MNHEY, CDR2 SVGAGI, per germline. This CDR3 region has 15 residues. CDR3 amino acids: CASSSTQGYTDTQYF. The CDR3 DNA reads TGTGCCAGCAGCTCAACCCAGGGCTACACAGATACGCAGTATTTT.

Here the CDR3 DNA reads TGTGCCAGCAGCGCACGACTAGCGGGAGGGATCGGGGAGCTGTTTTTT. Its protein product is CASSARLAGGIGELFF. The chain is built from TRBV9 and TRBJ2-2; 14 bases line up with TRBD2. Germline V gives CDR1 SGDLS, CDR2 YYNGEE. V was clipped by 3 bases and J by 7 bases; unmatched bases: 5. The CDR3 consists of 16 residues.

This chain joins TRBV29-1 and TRBJ2-7; the match to TRBD2 covers 7 bases. With 6 bases clipped from V and 4 bases from J, the junction kept 12 bases outside the gene matches. The CDR3 has 14 amino acids. Germline-derived CDR1 and CDR2 are SQVTM and ANQGSEA. The CDR3 spells CSVEREGSLYEQYF. The CDR3 DNA reads TGCAGCGTCGAGAGGGAGGGCAGTCTTTACGAGCAGTACTTC.

The chain couples TRBV28 to TRBJ2-1, with TRBD2 matching over 15 bases. V lost 4 bases to trimming and J lost 8 bases; unmatched junction nucleotides: 6. Germline CDR1 is MDHEN and CDR2 is SYDVKM. The CDR3 consists of 16 residues. CDR3 in amino acids: CASSSGLAGGIDEQFF. The DNA for the CDR3 is TGTGCCAGCAGTTCGGGACTAGCGGGAGGTATTGATGAGCAGTTCTTC.

The gene calls are TRBV6-5 and TRBJ2-3; D perhaps matches TRBD1 (6 bases). The CDR3 extends over 16 amino acids. Germline CDR1 reads MNHEY; CDR2 reads SVGAGI. Trimming pared 2 bases from V and 6 bases from J, leaving 18 bases between. The DNA of the CDR3 is TGTGCCAGCAGTTACGCCTGGGGGCCCCAGGTGGATACGCAGTATTTT. This translates into CASSYAWGPQVDTQYF.

J is TRBJ1-4 and V is TRBV2, with D possibly matching TRBD1 (5 bases). V lost 2 bases, J lost 8 bases, and 24 bases lay in between. This CDR3 region has 18 residues. CDR1 and CDR2 from the germline V gene are SNHLY and FYNNEI. The CDR3 region is CASSEIRGQGVTWEKLFF. Written as DNA, the CDR3 is TGTGCCAGCAGTGAAATAAGGGGTCAGGGTGTTACGTGGGAAAAACTGTTTTTT.

This sequence joins TRBV7-3 and TRBJ1-1, with unresolved D. The CDR3 extends over 15 amino acids. Trimming removed 3 bases at V and 6 bases at J, with 17 bases between. CDR1 is SGHTA, CDR2 FQGTGA, per germline. The CDR3 sequence is CASSFNSRPHAEAFF. The CDR3 DNA follows: TGTGCCAGCAGCTTTAACAGCCGACCCCATGCTGAAGCTTTCTTT.

The chain links TRBV5-1 to TRBJ2-7; 8 bases line up with TRBD1. J gave up 2 bases and V 8 bases, and 12 bases lay outside the gene matches. Germline V gene data show CDR1 as SGHRS and CDR2 as YFSETQ. The CDR3 totals 15 residues. CDR3 coding DNA: TGCGCCAGTAAGGACCAGGGGGCGCTGACCTACGAGCAGTACTTC. This codes for CASKDQGALTYEQYF.

This clone was picked up one time. The CDR3 sequence: CASRHIPNYEQYF. CDR3 bases: TGTGCCAGCAGACATATACCCAACTACGAGCAGTACTTC. The genes are TRBV27 and TRBJ2-7; D uncertain. Trimming shortened V by 6 bases and J by 3 bases, and 12 bases separated the two germline ends. The CDR3 totals 13 residues. Germline CDR1 is MNHEY and CDR2 is SMNVEV (reference sequence).

V is TRBV30 and J is TRBJ2-1; weak D call: TRBD2 (6 bases). The germline V gene encodes CDR1 GTSNPN and CDR2 SVGIG (reference sequence). Trimming stripped 3 bases from V and 2 bases from J, with 14 bases between. The CDR3 totals 15 residues. CDR3 sequence reads: CAWRDTGAPYNEQFF. Written as DNA, the CDR3 is TGTGCCTGGAGGGATACGGGAGCCCCCTACAATGAGCAGTTCTTC.

The chain recombines TRBV2 with TRBJ2-1, with 10 positions matching TRBD1. This CDR3 contains 14 residues. Trimming removed 8 bases from V and 9 bases from J; junction bases left unmatched: 10. The germline gives CDR1 SNHLY, CDR2 FYNNEI. CDR3 region: CASYRQGAVSEQFF. The CDR3, as DNA: TGTGCCAGCTACCGACAGGGGGCGGTCAGTGAGCAGTTCTTC.

The V gene is TRBV4-2, the J gene TRBJ2-1; 11 bases align to TRBD2. Per germline, CDR1 LGHNA and CDR2 YNFKEQ. The CDR3 is made up of 16 amino acids. Trimming at V came to 0 bases and at J to 6 bases, leaving 4 bases not matched to a gene. CDR3 protein: CASSQDRGTSGNEQFF. The CDR3 nucleotides read TGTGCCAGCAGCCAAGATAGGGGGACTAGCGGCAATGAGCAGTTCTTC.

V is TRBV30 and J is TRBJ1-3; D may be TRBD1 (6 bases). Trimming took 2 bases from V and 9 from J, leaving 20 bases between them. CDR1 and CDR2 from the germline V gene are GTSNPN and SVGIG (reference sequence). The CDR3 spans 15 residues. CDR3 in DNA: TGTGCCTGGAGTCGGGGCCTCCAACAGGGCGGCACCATATATTTT. This codes for CAWSRGLQQGGTIYF.

V and J are TRBV19 and TRBJ2-3, with TRBD1 as a possible D gene (5 bases). V was trimmed by 6 bases and J by 3 bases, leaving 16 bases between them. The CDR3 has 15 residues. The V gene's germline CDR1 is LNHDA and CDR2 SQIVND (reference sequence). The DNA for the CDR3 is TGTGCCAGTAGCTCGACAGCCCCCGGGACAGATACGCAGTATTTT. Protein: CASSSTAPGTDTQYF. The full variable domain, rest sourced from reference TRBV19 and TRBJ2-3, is DGGITQSPKYLFRKEGQNVTLSCEQNLNHDAMYWYRQDPGQGLRLIYYSQIVNDFQKGDIAEGYSVSREKKESFPLTVTSAQKNPTAFYLCASSSTAPGTDTQYFGPGTRLTVL.

The chain employs TRBV19 and TRBJ2-7; D is possibly TRBD2 (5 bases). CDR3 length: 13 amino acids. Germline V gene lookup returns CDR1 LNHDA and CDR2 SQIVND (reference sequence). V was trimmed by 0 bases and J by 6 bases, leaving 9 bases between them. The CDR3 spells CASSIELEGEQYF. The DNA for the CDR3 is TGTGCCAGTAGTATAGAACTAGAAGGCGAGCAGTACTTC.

The V gene is TRBV6-1, the J gene TRBJ2-5; 10 bases agree with TRBD2. Looked up from germline, CDR1 is MNHNS and CDR2 is SASEGT. The CDR3 runs 14 residues. V dropped 6 bases and J dropped 5; count of bases not matched to a gene: 6. This CDR3 reads CASSSGGAGETQYF. DNA for the CDR3: TGTGCCAGCAGCAGCGGGGGGGCCGGGGAGACCCAGTACTTC.

V gene TRBV5-6 combines with J gene TRBJ1-5, with D maybe TRBD1 (5 bases). The V and J ends lost 5 bases and 7 bases respectively, with 13 bases between them. This CDR3 region has 13 residues. Looked up from germline, CDR1 is SGHDT and CDR2 is YYEEEE. The CDR3 loop reads CASSSGIGQPQHF. For the CDR3, the DNA is TGTGCCAGCAGTTCAGGGATTGGGCAGCCCCAGCATTTT.

The rearrangement uses TRBV7-9 and TRBJ1-6, with D possibly being TRBD1 (5 bases). CDR1 is SEHNR, CDR2 FQNEAQ, per germline (reference sequence). V gave up 5 bases and J gave up 8 bases, with 10 bases separating them. This CDR3 is 13 amino acids long. The CDR3 region has the DNA TGTGCCAGCAGCCCGGCGGGGGATTCACCCCTCCACTTT. The encoded protein is CASSPAGDSPLHF.

The chain couples TRBV28 to TRBJ2-3, with a weak D call TRBD2 (6 bases). The V gene lost 6 bases and the J gene lost 4 bases, with 11 bases spanning the gap. The CDR3 is made up of 13 amino acids. Germline loops: CDR1 MDHEN, CDR2 SYDVKM. Here the CDR3 reads CASRAPGADTQYF. DNA of the CDR3: TGTGCCAGCAGGGCACCGGGAGCAGATACGCAGTATTTT. Full variable domain (remainder filled in from reference TRBV28 and TRBJ2-3): DVKVTQSSRYLVKRTGEKVFLECVQDMDHENMFWYRQDPGLGLRLIYFSYDVKMKEKGDIPEGYSVSREKKERFSLILESASTNQTSMYLCASRAPGADTQYFGPGTRLTVL.

The gene calls are TRBV11-3 and TRBJ2-1; TRBD2 matches 10 bases. Germline V gene lookup returns CDR1 SGHNT and CDR2 YENEEA. V lost 5 bases and J lost 7; bases outside the gene matches: 11. CDR3 length equals 16 residues. CDR3 in amino acids: CASSNPSGSLGNEQFF. DNA of the CDR3: TGTGCCAGCAGCAACCCTAGCGGGAGCCTGGGTAATGAGCAGTTCTTC.

The chain has TRBV4-2 and TRBJ2-3, with D possibly matching TRBD2 (6 bases). Germline lookup yields CDR1 LGHNA and CDR2 YNFKEQ. CDR3 length: 14 amino acids. V shed 1 base and J shed 6 bases, with 11 bases lying between them. In DNA form, the CDR3 reads TGTGCCAGCAGCCAAGTCGGGGGAACGGATACGCAGTATTTT. Amino acids: CASSQVGGTDTQYF.

The rearrangement uses TRBV29-1 and TRBJ2-7, with a possible D match to TRBD1 (6 bases). Germline-derived CDR1 and CDR2 are SQVTM and ANQGSEA. V lost 6 bases to trimming and J lost 0 bases, with 15 bases between them. The CDR3 spans 14 residues. DNA of the CDR3: TGCAGCGTATCGGACAGCGCCTCCTCCTACGAGCAGTACTTC. This translates into CSVSDSASSYEQYF.

The rearrangement joins TRBV5-5 to TRBJ2-7, with 7 bases lining up with TRBD1. CDR3 length: 16 residues. The J segment lost 5 bases and the V segment lost 4 bases, leaving 15 bases of the junction unmatched. Germline CDR1 reads SGHKS; CDR2 reads YYEKEE (reference sequence). The CDR3 is CASSPPSDRVYNEQYF. The CDR3 DNA is TGTGCCAGCAGCCCACCTTCCGACAGGGTATACAACGAGCAGTACTTC.